The entry below gives a single T cell receptor beta chain sequence along with its context. Its target is not known. Other DNA sequences in the sample encode the same CDR3. This entry is derived from a study of T cell responses to AZD1222 COVID-19 vaccine. CDR1 is SGHDT, CDR2 YYEEEE, per germline. CDR3 length equals 12 residues. V lost 4 bases and J lost 1, with 5 bases in between. Notes on the study in general: Among those given AZD1222, only 6 or 7 were seropositive at baseline. Recipients of two AZD1222 doses showed rising Spike-specific TCR breadth and depth.

Generated by immunoSEQ multiplex PCR, the TCRdb table keeps only in-frame clones and is missing some. The repertoire has roughly 130,000 clones, about 89% of them found once; the top ten carry 7% to 9%. The origin of this receptor is an adult who received the MenACWY meningococcal vaccine as a control. The chain employs TRBV5-6 and TRBJ2-5; D remains ambiguous. The sample consisted of peripheral blood, taken 28 days after the second dose of the MenACWY control vaccine. The CDR3 loop is CASSETQETQYF. For the CDR3, the DNA is TGTGCCAGCAGCGAAACCCAAGAGACCCAGTACTTC. The full variable domain, in which reference TRBV5-6 and TRBJ2-5 provide the parts outside the CDR3, is DAGVTQSPTHLIKTRGQQVTLRCSPKSGHDTVSWYQQALGQGPQFIFQYYEEEERQRGNFPDRFSGHQFPNYSSELNVNALLLGDSALYLCASSETQETQYFGPGTRLLVL.